This entry is about one T cell receptor beta chain. At one end, the junction sequence differs from germline, possibly due to a read error. The record originates from a study of T cell changes during pregnancy in multiple sclerosis. In germline, CDR1 is SSHAT, CDR2 FNYEAQ (reference sequence). CDR3 size: 16 residues. Libraries were prepared by immunoSEQ multiplex PCR; TCRdb keeps only in-frame clonotypes and omits some of them. Among around 70,000 clones listed, 85% to 95% were seen once. The chain uses TRBV7-7 and TRBJ2-1; 11 bases align to TRBD1. The specimen comprised peripheral blood, sampled in the second trimester of pregnancy. This clonotype originated in a female donor in good health, enrolled as a control in a pregnancy study. The CDR3 DNA is TGTGCTAGCAGCTTAGGGACAGGGGGAGGGAACAATGAGCAGTTCTTC. Its translation is CASSLGTGGGNNEQFF.